Presented here are 9 T cell receptor beta chains from one specimen sequenced in a study of T cells after yellow fever vaccination. TCRdb passed the 5' RACE reads through MiXCR, listing each CDR3 protein once. Of about 230,000 distinct CDR3 sequences listed, 6.7% are singletons. The source material was CD4+ T cells sorted from PBMCs, sampled on the day of the yellow fever booster vaccination. Receptors were obtained from a man aged 25-45 years who received the YFV17D yellow fever vaccine.

A few counts support this clonotype. The chain employs TRBV7-2 and TRBJ2-7; TRBD1 matches 8 bases. CDR3 length equals 15 residues. CDR1 is SGHTA, CDR2 FQGNSA, per germline. After removal of 5 bases from V and 0 bases from J, the junction contained 6 bases not matched to a gene. CDR3 residues: CASSTRQGSSYEQYF. CDR3 coding DNA: TGTGCCAGCAGCACGCGACAGGGGTCCTCCTACGAGCAGTACTTC.

A remark on this clonotype: A read error is possible here, since a much larger clone lies one base away. The J gene is TRBJ2-2, the V gene TRBV29-1; D is uncertain. CDR1 is SQVTM and CDR2 is ANQGSEA in the germline V gene. V was pared by 4 bases and J by 4 bases, with 16 bases between. This CDR3 comprises 15 residues. CDR3 in DNA: TGCAGCGTTGCCCACTCTACGGATAGCACCGGGGAGCTGTTTTTT. It yields the protein CSVAHSTDSTGELFF.

This clonotype was detected ten times or more. The CDR3 here is CASSLQGPNTGELFF. The CDR3 DNA is TGCGCCAGCAGCTTGCAGGGTCCGAACACCGGGGAGCTGTTTTTT. The V gene is TRBV5-1, the J gene TRBJ2-2, with a possible D match to TRBD1 (5 bases). The germline CDR1 and CDR2 sequences are SGHRS and YFSETQ. Trimming took off 1 base at V and 0 bases at J, with 7 bases between the two ends. This CDR3 has 15 amino acids. The entire variable domain, with the rest obtained from reference TRBV5-1 and TRBJ2-2, is as follows: KAGVTQTPRYLIKTRGQQVTLSCSPISGHRSVSWYQQTPGQGLQFLFEYFSETQRNKGNFPGRFSGRQFSNSRSEMNVSTLELGDSALYLCASSLQGPNTGELFFGEGSRLTVL.

The J gene is TRBJ2-3, the V gene TRBV20-1, with 13 nucleotides matching TRBD2. Germline loops: CDR1 DFQATT, CDR2 SNEGSKA (reference sequence). With 6 bases clipped from V and 0 bases from J, the junction kept 12 bases outside the gene matches. The CDR3 length is 18 residues. CDR3 sequence: CSAWGIGTSGTSTDTQYF. The CDR3, as DNA: TGCAGTGCCTGGGGGATTGGGACTAGCGGGACTAGCACAGATACGCAGTATTTT.

This clonotype was seen only a few times. The chain has TRBV28 and TRBJ2-3; a possible D gene is TRBD1 (5 bases). V lost 1 base, J lost 4 bases, and 9 bases lay in between. The CDR3 length is 14 residues. Germline values: CDR1 MDHEN, CDR2 SYDVKM. CDR3 in DNA: TGTGCCAGCAGTTTATATCAGGGCCCAGATACGCAGTATTTT. It translates to CASSLYQGPDTQYF.

This clonotype was observed a few times. J is TRBJ2-7 and V is TRBV18; D remains unclear. V was trimmed by 3 bases and J by 3 bases, leaving 15 bases between them. The CDR3 covers 15 residues. Per the germline V gene, CDR1 is KGHSH and CDR2 is LQKENI. This chain's CDR3 is CASSPVGSSDYEQYF. The CDR3 region has the DNA TGTGCCAGCTCACCTGTCGGCAGCAGCGACTACGAGCAGTACTTC.

CDR3 DNA sequence: TGTGCCAGCACTCGGACAGGGGGAAAGACCCAGTACTTC. Translating gives CASTRTGGKTQYF. The chain is built from TRBV12-3 or TRBV12-4 and TRBJ2-5; 10 bases fit TRBD1. V lost 7 bases to trimming and J lost 6 bases; unmatched junction nucleotides: 5. This CDR3 is 13 amino acids long.

This clonotype was observed a handful of times. The rearrangement links TRBV30 to TRBJ2-1; 7 bases map to TRBD2. Unmatched junction bases numbered 5, after V lost 3 bases and J lost 6 bases. The CDR3 totals 13 residues. Looked up from germline, CDR1 is GTSNPN and CDR2 is SVGIG (reference sequence). CDR3 DNA: TGTGCCTGGAGCGCGCTAGCGGCCAATGAGCAGTTCTTC. This gives the protein CAWSALAANEQFF.

The chain combines TRBV27 with TRBJ2-1; D not certain. The CDR3 loop spans 10 amino acids. Between the trimmed V and J ends, which lost 6 bases and 7 bases, there was a span of 4 bases. Germline CDR1 is MNHEY and CDR2 is SMNVEV (reference sequence). The CDR3 spells CASRLNEQFF. In DNA form, the CDR3 reads TGTGCCAGCAGATTAAATGAGCAGTTCTTC.